Following are 20 T cell receptor beta chains from one sample sequenced in a study of blood T cell repertoires in COVID-19. The table came from immunoSEQ multiplex PCR; TCRdb's copy has only in-frame clones and leaves some out. Of under 200,000 clones detected, about four fifths appear once; the ten largest clones hold approximately 3.6%. The sequenced sample was PBMCs or T cells enriched from blood (not recorded which). The source of these receptors is a woman aged 55-70 years who had recovered from COVID-19.

The V call is TRBV4-1, the J call TRBJ2-2; tentative D call: TRBD2 (6 bases). Deletions cut 5 bases from V and 5 bases from J, with 15 bases between. CDR3 length: 15 amino acids. The V gene's germline CDR1 is MGHRA and CDR2 YSYEKL. The CDR3 here is CASSLPSSETGELFF. The CDR3 bases are TGCGCCAGCAGCTTACCCTCTAGCGAAACCGGGGAGCTGTTTTTT.

The rearrangement uses TRBV19 and TRBJ1-4, with D hard to call. V gave up 4 bases and J gave up 0 bases, with 3 bases separating them. Per germline, CDR1 LNHDA and CDR2 SQIVND (reference sequence). CDR3 length: 13 residues. The CDR3 sequence: CASSTATNEKLFF. The CDR3, as DNA: TGTGCCAGTAGTACGGCAACTAATGAAAAACTGTTTTTT.

V gene TRBV3-1 (or the pseudogene TRBV3-2) combines with J gene TRBJ1-1; the D is unclear. This CDR3 has 14 amino acids. Deletions cut 2 bases from V and 11 bases from J, with 18 bases between. Germline V CDR1 and CDR2: LGHDT, YNNKEL (reference sequence). The CDR3 sequence is CASSQSEGKATAFF. The CDR3 nucleotides are TGTGCCAGCAGCCAATCCGAGGGAAAGGCGACGGCTTTCTTT.

This clone was observed a single time. The chain has TRBV2 and TRBJ2-4; 7 bases agree with TRBD1. Trimming at V came to 3 bases and at J to 5 bases, leaving 1 base not matched to a gene. The CDR3 runs 13 residues. Germline V gene data show CDR1 as SNHLY and CDR2 as FYNNEI. The CDR3 DNA sequence: TGTGCCAGCAGTGAGGGGACAGAAAACATTCAGTACTTC. Its translation is CASSEGTENIQYF.

This clone was recorded only once. This chain joins TRBV19 and TRBJ2-1, with TRBD1 matching 10 bases. Per the germline V gene, CDR1 is LNHDA and CDR2 is SQIVND (reference sequence). The J segment lost 2 bases and the V segment lost 6 bases, leaving 7 bases of the junction unmatched. CDR3 size: 16 residues. This chain's CDR3 is CASSKSGTGAYNEQFF. DNA of the CDR3: TGTGCCAGTAGCAAATCCGGGACAGGGGCCTACAATGAGCAGTTCTTC.

The count of this clone is one. The rearrangement joins TRBV11-1 to TRBJ1-2; D gene unclear. Germline V gene data show CDR1 as SGHAT and CDR2 as FQDESV (reference sequence). V was cut by 5 bases and J by 0 bases, with 10 bases left in between. The CDR3 consists of 14 residues. The CDR3 DNA reads as TGTGCCAGCAGCATTACAGAAGCTAACTATGGCTACACCTTC. Residues: CASSITEANYGYTF. Using reference TRBV11-1 and TRBJ1-2 for the parts outside the CDR3, the full variable domain is EAEVAQSPRYKITEKSQAVAFWCDPISGHATLYWYRQILGQGPELLVQFQDESVVDDSQLPKDRFSAERLKGVDSTLKIQPAELGDSAMYLCASSITEANYGYTFGSGTRLTVV.

The rearrangement uses TRBV5-1 and TRBJ2-5, with D tentatively TRBD2 (6 bases). Between the trimmed V and J ends, which lost 4 bases and 1 base, there was a span of 17 bases. Germline CDR1 and CDR2: SGHRS and YFSETQ. This CDR3 has 16 amino acids. The CDR3 DNA is TGCGCCAGCAGCCCCCCCCCGACGGGAGTCCAAGAGACCCAGTACTTC. This codes for CASSPPPTGVQETQYF.

This chain links TRBV4-1 with TRBJ1-2; D may be TRBD1 (5 bases). V was cut by 0 bases and J by 8 bases, with 10 bases left in between. The CDR3 runs to 13 residues. Looked up from germline, CDR1 is MGHRA and CDR2 is YSYEKL. The CDR3 loop is CASSQESGNGYTF. The DNA of the CDR3 is TGCGCCAGCAGCCAAGAATCAGGGAACGGCTACACCTTC.

V and J are TRBV7-2 and TRBJ2-1, with D perhaps matching TRBD1 (6 bases). This CDR3 is 13 amino acids long. Trimming removed 2 bases from V and 8 bases from J, with 10 bases in between. CDR1 SGHTA and CDR2 FQGNSA come from the germline V gene. DNA of the CDR3: TGTGCCAGCAGCTTACGGTCAGGGGATGAGCAGTTCTTC. This codes for CASSLRSGDEQFF.

The CDR3 nucleotides read TGTGCCAGCAGTTACTCGACGGGGGGGTGGGCAGAGACCCAGTACTTC. Translating gives CASSYSTGGWAETQYF. The rearrangement links TRBV6-5 to TRBJ2-5, with 8 bases identical to TRBD2. V gave up 0 bases and J gave up 4 bases; unmatched junction bases: 7. Germline lookup yields CDR1 MNHEY and CDR2 SVGAGI. This CDR3 spans 16 amino acids.

This sequence joins TRBV15 and TRBJ1-6; possibly TRBD1 for D (5 bases). The CDR3 is 15 residues long. Trimming took 5 bases from V and 1 from J, leaving 9 bases between them. Germline V gene lookup returns CDR1 LNHNV and CDR2 YYDKDF (reference sequence). DNA of the CDR3: TGTGCCACCAGCCCCAGACAGTCCTATAATTCACCCCTCCACTTT. This codes for CATSPRQSYNSPLHF. Variable domain in full (rest from reference TRBV15 and TRBJ1-6): DAMVIQNPRYQVTQFGKPVTLSCSQTLNHNVMYWYQQKSSQAPKLLFHYYDKDFNNEADTPDNFQSRRPNTSFCFLDIRSPGLGDTAMYLCATSPRQSYNSPLHFGNGTRLTVT.

V usage is TRBV6-6 and J usage is TRBJ2-7; a possible D gene is TRBD2 (5 bases). Germline lookup yields CDR1 MNHNY and CDR2 SVGAGI (reference sequence). This CDR3 comprises 14 residues. The germline V and J ends were trimmed by 7 bases and 0 bases, with 13 bases remaining between them. This chain's CDR3 is CASTFSGSSYEQYF. As DNA, the CDR3 is TGTGCCAGCACCTTTTCGGGAAGCTCCTACGAGCAGTACTTC.

In DNA, the CDR3 is TGTGCCACCAGTGATCTGAGGACAGGGCGAGAGACCCAGTACTTC. Protein: CATSDLRTGRETQYF. The chain uses TRBV24-1 and TRBJ2-5; TRBD1 matches at 8 bases. CDR1 is KGHDR, CDR2 SFDVKD, per germline. The V gene end was trimmed by 3 bases and the J gene end by 4 bases; junction bases not matched to a gene: 6. The CDR3 consists of 15 residues.

V gene TRBV28 combines with J gene TRBJ1-6; 7 bases match TRBD1. After removal of 5 bases from V and 17 bases from J, the junction contained 9 bases not matched to a gene. Germline V lookup: CDR1 MDHEN, CDR2 SYDVKM. The CDR3 loop spans 12 amino acids. DNA of the CDR3: TGTGCCAGCAGTATTGCACAGGGGACTTTCCACTTT. Its protein is CASSIAQGTFHF.

The chain uses TRBV6-5 and TRBJ1-6, with TRBD1 matching over 7 bases. V shed 6 bases and J 9 bases; nucleotides not matched to a gene: 8. The V gene's germline CDR1 is MNHEY and CDR2 SVGAGI. CDR3 length: 14 amino acids. CDR3 DNA: TGTGCCAGCAGCGCCGCCGGGACAGCTTCACCCCTCCACTTT. This encodes CASSAAGTASPLHF.

The rearrangement uses TRBV30 and TRBJ1-5; TRBD1 is a possible D gene (6 bases). V lost 3 bases and J lost 3, with 15 bases in between. Germline-derived CDR1 and CDR2 are GTSNPN and SVGIG (reference sequence). CDR3 length: 15 amino acids. CDR3 loop: CAWRPTGGLNQPQHF. The CDR3 bases are TGTGCCTGGAGACCGACAGGCGGACTCAATCAGCCCCAGCATTTT. The whole variable domain, remainder taken from reference TRBV30 and TRBJ1-5, is SQTIHQWPATLVQPVGSPLSLECTVEGTSNPNLYWYRQAAGRGLQLLFYSVGIGQISSEVPQNLSASRPQDRQFILSSKKLLLSDSGFYLCAWRPTGGLNQPQHFGDGTRLSIL.

This clone occurred many times. V usage is TRBV24-1 and J usage is TRBJ1-4, with 10 bases identical to TRBD1. CDR1 and CDR2 (germline): KGHDR, SFDVKD. J lost 7 bases, V lost 10 bases, and 11 bases had no gene match. This CDR3 has 15 residues. The CDR3, as DNA: TGTGCCACGACCGACTTACGGGACAGGGGTGAAAAACTGTTTTTT. It encodes CATTDLRDRGEKLFF.

This rearrangement joins TRBV4-1 to TRBJ2-5, with 16 bases that match TRBD2. CDR3 size: 18 residues. CDR1 and CDR2 (germline): MGHRA, YSYEKL. Germline trimming cut 1 base from V and 4 bases from J; bases unmatched to any gene: 6. The CDR3 DNA reads TGCGCCAGCAGCCAAGCGGGACTAGCGGGGGGGCTTGGAGAGACCCAGTACTTC. Translation gives CASSQAGLAGGLGETQYF.

The rearrangement links TRBV29-1 to TRBJ1-4; a weak D match, TRBD1 (5 bases). Germline CDR1 SQVTM, CDR2 ANQGSEA. V dropped 4 bases and J dropped 4 bases, with 10 bases sitting between them. The CDR3 contains 13 residues. The CDR3 region is CSVVRGDNEKLFF. CDR3 DNA sequence: TGCAGCGTTGTTCGGGGGGATAATGAAAAACTGTTTTTT.

The J gene is TRBJ1-2, the V gene TRBV4-1; TRBD1 agrees at 7 bases. V shed 4 bases and J 0 bases; nucleotides not matched to a gene: 5. CDR1 MGHRA and CDR2 YSYEKL come from the germline V gene. This CDR3 region has 15 residues. The CDR3 is CASSLGTGANYGYTF. CDR3 bases: TGCGCCAGCAGCCTTGGAACAGGGGCTAACTATGGCTACACCTTC.